Listed below are T cell receptor beta chains from one sample, sequenced in a study of blood T cell repertoires in COVID-19. Repertoires were generated with immunoSEQ multiplex PCR, while TCRdb's copy carries only in-frame clones and drops some. Of more than 200,000 clones detected, about 85% appear once; the ten largest clones hold 3%. Sample: peripheral blood. The receptor set was obtained from a man aged 18 to 29 with active or convalescent COVID-19. CDR3s include the opening cysteine and the closing phenylalanine or tryptophan. The D gene is left open where the match is weak. The size field is filled for only some rows; it gives once, few, many or a size class.

D: NA
V: TRBV7-2
size: NA
J: TRBJ2-1
length: 15
DNA: TGTGCCAGCAGCTCAACGGGGGGCCGATACAATGAGCAGTTCTTC
CDR3: CASSSTGGRYNEQFF

D: NA
V: TRBV5-1
size: few
J: TRBJ1-4
length: 17
DNA: TGCGCCAGCAGCAAAAGTCTAAAAAAAACAACTAATGAAAAACTGTTTTTT
CDR3: CASSKSLKKTTNEKLFF

D: TRBD1
V: TRBV5-4
size: NA
J: TRBJ2-3
length: 16
DNA: TGTGCCAGCAGCCAGGACCGGGACAGGGCCACAGATACGCAGTATTTT
CDR3: CASSQDRDRATDTQYF

D: NA
V: TRBV5-6
size: NA
J: TRBJ2-2
length: 16
DNA: TGTGCCAGCAGCCACCGAAAGCATTCGAACACCGGGGAGCTGTTTTTT
CDR3: CASSHRKHSNTGELFF

D: TRBD2
V: TRBV4-3
size: NA
J: TRBJ2-5
length: 15
DNA: TGCGCCAGCAGTCTCGTAGCGGGGGGGCAAGAGACCCAGTACTTC
CDR3: CASSLVAGGQETQYF

D: NA
V: TRBV19
size: NA
J: TRBJ2-1
length: 14
DNA: TGTGCCAGTAGTCCGCGGGCCGCTCGGAATGAGCAGTTCTTC
CDR3: CASSPRAARNEQFF

D: TRBD1
V: TRBV30
size: NA
J: TRBJ1-5
length: 15
DNA: TGTGCCTGGAGGGACAGGGAGAATAGCAATCAGCCCCAGCATTTT
CDR3: CAWRDRENSNQPQHF

D: NA
V: TRBV5-1
size: NA
J: TRBJ1-5
length: 13
DNA: TGCGCCAGCAGGGCAGGGCCCAATCAGCCCCAGCATTTT
CDR3: CASRAGPNQPQHF

D: TRBD2
V: TRBV4-3
size: NA
J: TRBJ2-1
length: 14
DNA: TGCGCCAGCAGCCAAGCGGGAGGGCTGGCTGAGCAGTTCTTC
CDR3: CASSQAGGLAEQFF

D: NA
V: TRBV27
size: NA
J: TRBJ1-5
length: 15
DNA: TGTGCCAGCAGTTTCGGGGGTTATAGCAATCAGCCCCAGCATTTT
CDR3: CASSFGGYSNQPQHF

D: NA
V: TRBV29-1
size: once
J: TRBJ1-2
length: 15
DNA: TGCAGCGTTTCATTCGGGGAGCGGGGGGACTATGGCTACACCTTC
CDR3: CSVSFGERGDYGYTF

D: TRBD1
V: TRBV24-1
size: NA
J: TRBJ2-5
length: 17
DNA: TGTGCCACCAGTGACTGGGGACAGGGGGCGAAGCAAGAGACCCAGTACTTC
CDR3: CATSDWGQGAKQETQYF

D: TRBD1
V: TRBV24-1
size: NA
J: TRBJ1-5
length: 13
DNA: TGTGCCACCAGTGCGGCAGGGGGTCAGCCCCAGCATTTT
CDR3: CATSAAGGQPQHF

D: TRBD1
V: TRBV9
size: NA
J: TRBJ1-1
length: 14
DNA: TGTGCCAGCAGCGTGGGACAGCAGAACACTGAAGCTTTCTTT
CDR3: CASSVGQQNTEAFF

D: NA
V: TRBV5-1
size: NA
J: TRBJ2-7
length: 13
DNA: TGCGCCAGCAGCTTGGGACAGTCCTACGAGCAGTACTTC
CDR3: CASSLGQSYEQYF

D: NA
V: TRBV11-2
size: NA
J: TRBJ2-7
length: 15
DNA: TGTGCCAGCAGCCTACTACCTCAGGGAATCTACGAGCAGTACTTC
CDR3: CASSLLPQGIYEQYF

D: NA
V: TRBV29-1
size: NA
J: TRBJ1-2
length: 11
DNA: TGCAGCGTTGAAGGCGCGGCCGGCTACACCTTC
CDR3: CSVEGAAGYTF

D: TRBD2
V: TRBV11-3
size: NA
J: TRBJ2-5
length: 15
DNA: TGTGCCAGCAGCTTTGCTAGCGGATTACAAGAGACCCAGTACTTC
CDR3: CASSFASGLQETQYF

D: TRBD2
V: TRBV24-1
size: NA
J: TRBJ2-5
length: 19
DNA: TGTGCCACCAGTGACCCCGGACTAGCGGGAGGATCCACTGGAGAGACCCAGTACTTC
CDR3: CATSDPGLAGGSTGETQYF

D: TRBD1
V: TRBV6-6
size: NA
J: TRBJ1-2
length: 14
DNA: TGTGCCAGCAGTGACGACAGGGGCTTCTATGGCTACACCTTC
CDR3: CASSDDRGFYGYTF

D: NA
V: TRBV6-5
size: NA
J: TRBJ1-5
length: 15
DNA: TGTGCCAGCAGTTACACGGGAGAAGGCAATCAGCCCCAGCATTTT
CDR3: CASSYTGEGNQPQHF

D: NA
V: TRBV5-1
size: NA
J: TRBJ2-3
length: 17
DNA: TGCGCCAGCAGCTTCAGGGAGGGGGTGTCAAGCACAGATACGCAGTATTTT
CDR3: CASSFREGVSSTDTQYF

D: TRBD2
V: TRBV5-1
size: NA
J: TRBJ2-3
length: 17
DNA: TGCGCCAGCAGCTTGGCCGGACTAGCGGCCCCCGGCGGTACGCAGTATTTT
CDR3: CASSLAGLAAPGGTQYF

D: NA
V: TRBV19
size: few
J: TRBJ1-1
length: 16
DNA: TGTGCCAGTAGTATAGACGACAGAGGTTTTAACACTGAAGCTTTCTTT
CDR3: CASSIDDRGFNTEAFF

D: NA
V: TRBV29-1
size: once
J: TRBJ2-4
length: 14
DNA: TGCAGCGTTGAACTCGCCGGCGGGGTAAACATTCAGTACTTC
CDR3: CSVELAGGVNIQYF

D: TRBD1
V: TRBV7-2
size: NA
J: TRBJ2-5
length: 18
DNA: TGTGCCAGCAGCTTAAGGGCGGGGACAGGGTGGAAAGGGGAGACCCAGTACTTC
CDR3: CASSLRAGTGWKGETQYF

D: TRBD1
V: TRBV2
size: NA
J: TRBJ1-1
length: 13
DNA: TGTGCCAGCAAATCAGGGGGTTCCACTGAAGCTTTCTTT
CDR3: CASKSGGSTEAFF

D: NA
V: TRBV6-2/TRBV6-3
size: NA
J: TRBJ2-5
length: 15
DNA: TGTGCCAGCAGTTACTATCGTACAGCCCAAGAGACCCAGTACTTC
CDR3: CASSYYRTAQETQYF

D: NA
V: TRBV11-2
size: few
J: TRBJ1-1
length: 13
DNA: TGTGCCAGCAGCCAAACTTGGAACACTGAAGCTTTCTTT
CDR3: CASSQTWNTEAFF

D: NA
V: TRBV5-8
size: NA
J: TRBJ2-3
length: 15
DNA: TGTGCCAGCAGCTTGGACGGTTCTAGCACAGATACGCAGTATTTT
CDR3: CASSLDGSSTDTQYF

D: NA
V: TRBV18
size: NA
J: TRBJ2-7
length: 13
DNA: TGTGCCACCTCTGGCGAACTACCCTACGAGCAGTACTTC
CDR3: CATSGELPYEQYF

D: TRBD2
V: TRBV30
size: NA
J: TRBJ2-5
length: 16
DNA: TGTGCCTGGAGTAAGACTAGCGGGGGGCCACGAGAGACCCAGTACTTC
CDR3: CAWSKTSGGPRETQYF

D: TRBD2
V: TRBV6-1
size: NA
J: TRBJ2-7
length: 13
DNA: TGTGCCAGCAGCGGGACTAGCGGCTACGAGCAGTACTTC
CDR3: CASSGTSGYEQYF

D: TRBD1
V: TRBV13
size: NA
J: TRBJ2-1
length: 15
DNA: TGTGCCAGCAGCTTAGGCTGGGACAGTTACAATGAGCAGTTCTTC
CDR3: CASSLGWDSYNEQFF

D: NA
V: TRBV18
size: NA
J: TRBJ1-2
length: 14
DNA: TGTGCCAGCTCACTAGGGGGACCCAGCTATGGCTACACCTTC
CDR3: CASSLGGPSYGYTF

D: TRBD1
V: TRBV15
size: NA
J: TRBJ2-1
length: 13
DNA: TGTGCCACCAGAAGACAGGGTTTCAATGAGCAGTTCTTC
CDR3: CATRRQGFNEQFF

D: NA
V: TRBV15
size: NA
J: TRBJ2-3
length: 16
DNA: TGTGCCACCAGCAGAGAAGGGGGACGGAGCACAGATACGCAGTATTTT
CDR3: CATSREGGRSTDTQYF

D: NA
V: TRBV11-3
size: few
J: TRBJ1-1
length: 14
DNA: TGTGCCAGCAGCTTACTCCCGGGAAGCACTGAAGCTTTCTTT
CDR3: CASSLLPGSTEAFF

D: NA
V: TRBV7-2
size: NA
J: TRBJ2-5
length: 14
DNA: TGTGCCAGCAGCTTCCAGGGGGGTGGGGAGACCCAGTACTTC
CDR3: CASSFQGGGETQYF

D: NA
V: TRBV6-5
size: NA
J: TRBJ1-4
length: 12
DNA: TGTGCCAGCAGACAGGATAATGAAAAACTGTTTTTT
CDR3: CASRQDNEKLFF

D: TRBD1
V: TRBV5-1
size: NA
J: TRBJ1-2
length: 14
DNA: TGCGCCAGCAGCAACAGACAGGGGAACTATGGCTACACCTTC
CDR3: CASSNRQGNYGYTF

D: NA
V: TRBV18
size: NA
J: TRBJ2-1
length: 13
DNA: TGTGCCAGCTCACCGATCGGAGGGAATGAGCAGTTCTTC
CDR3: CASSPIGGNEQFF

D: NA
V: TRBV7-6
size: NA
J: TRBJ1-2
length: 13
DNA: TGTGCCAGCAGCTTAGCGGGGAGCTATGGCTACACCTTC
CDR3: CASSLAGSYGYTF

D: NA
V: TRBV6-5
size: NA
J: TRBJ2-2
length: 14
DNA: TGTGCCAGCAGTTACTCGACGGGCACCGGGGAGCTGTTTTTT
CDR3: CASSYSTGTGELFF

D: TRBD1
V: TRBV7-9
size: NA
J: TRBJ1-1
length: 14
DNA: TGTGCCAGCAGCTTAGCCGGGACAGGGTTTTTGGCTTTCTTT
CDR3: CASSLAGTGFLAFF

D: NA
V: TRBV7-9
size: NA
J: TRBJ1-2
length: 13
DNA: TGTGCCAGCAGCTTACTGACTCGATATGGCTACACCTTC
CDR3: CASSLLTRYGYTF

D: NA
V: TRBV18
size: NA
J: TRBJ2-3
length: 14
DNA: TGTGCCAGCTCTCTTGCAGGCAGCACAGATACGCAGTATTTT
CDR3: CASSLAGSTDTQYF

D: NA
V: TRBV6-5
size: NA
J: TRBJ1-6
length: 13
DNA: TGTGCCAGCCTACAGAACTATAATTCACCCCTCCACTTT
CDR3: CASLQNYNSPLHF

D: NA
V: TRBV5-6
size: NA
J: TRBJ2-7
length: 14
DNA: TGTGCCAGCAGCCGCACTTGGGCCTCGGACGAGCAGTACTTC
CDR3: CASSRTWASDEQYF

D: NA
V: TRBV12-3/TRBV12-4
size: NA
J: TRBJ1-6
length: 12
DNA: TGTGCCAGCAGTCCAAGGAGTTCACCCCTCCACTTT
CDR3: CASSPRSSPLHF

D: NA
V: TRBV27
size: NA
J: TRBJ2-7
length: 12
DNA: TGTGCCAGCAGTTCCGACATCCGCGAGCAGTACTTC
CDR3: CASSSDIREQYF

D: NA
V: TRBV30
size: few
J: TRBJ1-2
length: 13
DNA: TGTGCCTGGAGTCCCCCCCCGAACTATGGCTACACCTTC
CDR3: CAWSPPPNYGYTF

D: NA
V: TRBV12-3/TRBV12-4
size: NA
J: TRBJ2-7
length: 13
DNA: TGTGCCAGCAGTTCCGCCGCCCTCGAGGGTCAGTACTTC
CDR3: CASSSAALEGQYF